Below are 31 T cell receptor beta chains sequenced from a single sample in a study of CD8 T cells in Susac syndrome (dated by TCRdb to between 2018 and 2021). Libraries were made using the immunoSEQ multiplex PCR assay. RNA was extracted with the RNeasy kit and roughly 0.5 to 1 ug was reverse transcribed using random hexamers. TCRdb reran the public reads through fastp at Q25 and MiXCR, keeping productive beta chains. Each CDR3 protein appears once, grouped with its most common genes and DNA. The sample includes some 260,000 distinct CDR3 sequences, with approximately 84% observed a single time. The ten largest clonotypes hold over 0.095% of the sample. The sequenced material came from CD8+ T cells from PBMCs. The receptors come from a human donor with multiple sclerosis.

CDR3 in amino acids: CASSSDRRYTEAFF. CDR3 nucleotides: TGTGCCAGCAGTTCGGACAGGCGCTACACTGAAGCTTTCTTT. The J gene is TRBJ1-1, the V gene TRBV12-3 or TRBV12-4, with TRBD1 matching over 7 bases. The CDR3 sequence is 14 residues long. Trimming at V came to 4 bases and at J to 3 bases, leaving 5 bases not matched to a gene.

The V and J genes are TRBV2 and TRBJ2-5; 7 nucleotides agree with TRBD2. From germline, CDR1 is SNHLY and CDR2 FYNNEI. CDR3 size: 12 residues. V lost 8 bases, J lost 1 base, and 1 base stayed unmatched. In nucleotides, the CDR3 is TGTGCCAGCGGGAGGGCCCAAGAGACCCAGTACTTC. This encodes CASGRAQETQYF.

In nucleotides, the CDR3 is TGTGCCACTGCGGCCGCAGGGGACACTGAAGCTTTCTTT. Translating gives CATAAAGDTEAFF. The chain recombines TRBV27 with TRBJ1-1, with D possibly TRBD1 on 6 matching bases. Germline V lookup: CDR1 MNHEY, CDR2 SMNVEV (reference sequence). The CDR3 totals 13 residues. V was pared by 10 bases and J by 3 bases, with 15 bases between.

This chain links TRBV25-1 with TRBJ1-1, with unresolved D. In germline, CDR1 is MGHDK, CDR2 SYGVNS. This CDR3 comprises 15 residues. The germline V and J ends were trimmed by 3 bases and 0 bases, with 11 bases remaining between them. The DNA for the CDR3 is TGTGCCAGCAGTGACCGCGGACCCATGAACACTGAAGCTTTCTTT. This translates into CASSDRGPMNTEAFF.

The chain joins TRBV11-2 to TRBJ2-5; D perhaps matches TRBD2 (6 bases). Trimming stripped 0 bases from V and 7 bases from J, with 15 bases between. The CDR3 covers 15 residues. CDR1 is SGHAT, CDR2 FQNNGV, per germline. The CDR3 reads CASSLEVGTRRTQYF. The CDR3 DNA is TGTGCCAGCAGCTTAGAGGTTGGGACTCGCAGGACCCAGTACTTC.

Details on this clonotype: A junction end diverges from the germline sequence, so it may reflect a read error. The CDR3, as DNA: TGCGCCAGCAGGTTGGAGGCGGGTAACTATGGCTACACCTTC. As protein: CASRLEAGNYGYTF. This chain connects TRBV5-1 to TRBJ1-2; D gene unclear. The CDR3 is made up of 14 amino acids. From germline, CDR1 is SGHRS and CDR2 YFSETQ.

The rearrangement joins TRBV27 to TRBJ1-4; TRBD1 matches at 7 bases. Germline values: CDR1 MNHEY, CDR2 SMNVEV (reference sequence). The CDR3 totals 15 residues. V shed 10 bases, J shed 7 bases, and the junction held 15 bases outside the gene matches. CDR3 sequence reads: CATSPRTGRTEKLFF. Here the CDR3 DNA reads TGTGCCACTTCCCCGCGGACAGGACGGACTGAAAAACTGTTTTTT.

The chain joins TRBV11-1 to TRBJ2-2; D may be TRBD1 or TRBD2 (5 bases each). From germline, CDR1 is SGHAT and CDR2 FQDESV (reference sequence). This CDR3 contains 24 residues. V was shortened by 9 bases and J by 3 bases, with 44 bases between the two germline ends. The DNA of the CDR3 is TGTGCCAGTCGCTTGGGAACTTTGCTGTACTCATCCATGGACGGGGCTTTTGACACCGGGGAGCTGTTTTTT. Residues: CASRLGTLLYSSMDGAFDTGELFF.

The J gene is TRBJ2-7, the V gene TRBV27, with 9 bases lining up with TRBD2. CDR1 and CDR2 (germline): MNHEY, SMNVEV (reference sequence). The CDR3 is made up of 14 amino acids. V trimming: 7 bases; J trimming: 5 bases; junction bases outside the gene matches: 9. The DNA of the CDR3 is TGTGCCAGCACTCCGGGGGCGGGAGGGAACGAGCAGTACTTC. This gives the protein CASTPGAGGNEQYF.

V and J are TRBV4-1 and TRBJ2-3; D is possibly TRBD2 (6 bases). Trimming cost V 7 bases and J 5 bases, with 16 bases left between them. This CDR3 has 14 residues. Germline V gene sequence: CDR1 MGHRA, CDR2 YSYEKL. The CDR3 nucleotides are TGCGCCAGCACCGATCGGGCGGGACTAGATACGCAGTATTTT. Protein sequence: CASTDRAGLDTQYF.

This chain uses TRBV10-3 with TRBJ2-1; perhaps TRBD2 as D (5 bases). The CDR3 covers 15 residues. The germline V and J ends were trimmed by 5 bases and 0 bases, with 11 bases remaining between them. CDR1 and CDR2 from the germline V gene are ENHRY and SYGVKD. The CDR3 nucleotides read TGTGCCATCAGTAGCGATGGGAGCTCCTACAATGAGCAGTTCTTC. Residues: CAISSDGSSYNEQFF.

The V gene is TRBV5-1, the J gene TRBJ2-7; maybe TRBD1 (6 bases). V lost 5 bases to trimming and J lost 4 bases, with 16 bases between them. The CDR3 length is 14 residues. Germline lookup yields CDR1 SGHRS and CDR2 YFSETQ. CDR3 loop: CASSTTGLTYEQYF. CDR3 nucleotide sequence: TGCGCCAGCAGTACGACAGGCCTTACTTACGAGCAGTACTTC.

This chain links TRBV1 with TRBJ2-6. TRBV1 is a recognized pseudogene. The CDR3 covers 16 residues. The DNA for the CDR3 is TGCACCAGCAGGCGAATACGTTTGTGTCGGGCCAACGTCCTGACTTTC. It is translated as CTSRRIRLCRANVLTF.

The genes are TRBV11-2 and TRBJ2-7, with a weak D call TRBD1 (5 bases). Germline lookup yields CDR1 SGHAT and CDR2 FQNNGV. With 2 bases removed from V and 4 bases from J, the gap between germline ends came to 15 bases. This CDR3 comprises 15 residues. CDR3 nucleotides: TGTGCCAGCAGCTTAATTCAGGGTCAAAAGTACGAGCAGTACTTC. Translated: CASSLIQGQKYEQYF.

CDR3 loop: CASSSRGNEQFF. CDR3 nucleotides: TGTGCCAGCAGTTCCCGGGGCAATGAGCAGTTCTTC. The chain links TRBV28 to TRBJ2-1; D perhaps matches TRBD2 (5 bases). The CDR3 is 12 amino acids. Germline CDR1 MDHEN, CDR2 SYDVKM. V lost 4 bases to trimming and J lost 6 bases, with 7 bases between them.

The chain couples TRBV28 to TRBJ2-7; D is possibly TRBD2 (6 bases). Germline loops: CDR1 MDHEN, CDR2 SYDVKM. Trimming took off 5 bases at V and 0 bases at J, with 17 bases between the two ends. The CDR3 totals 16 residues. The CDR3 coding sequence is TGTGCCAGCAGTCCGCTAGCGTTCAAACCCTCCTACGAGCAGTACTTC. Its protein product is CASSPLAFKPSYEQYF.

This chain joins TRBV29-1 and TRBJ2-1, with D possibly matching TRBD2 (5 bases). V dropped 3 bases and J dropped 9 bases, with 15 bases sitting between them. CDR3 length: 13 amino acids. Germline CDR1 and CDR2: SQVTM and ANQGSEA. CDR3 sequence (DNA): TGCAGCGTTGACATGGGCGGGCCGGGTGAGCAGTTCTTC. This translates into CSVDMGGPGEQFF.

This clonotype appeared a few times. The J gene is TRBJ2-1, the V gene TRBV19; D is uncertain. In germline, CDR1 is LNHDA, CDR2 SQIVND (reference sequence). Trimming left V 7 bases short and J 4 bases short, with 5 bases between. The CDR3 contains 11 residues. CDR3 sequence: CASISYNEQFF. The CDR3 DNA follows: TGTGCCAGTATAAGTTACAATGAGCAGTTCTTC.

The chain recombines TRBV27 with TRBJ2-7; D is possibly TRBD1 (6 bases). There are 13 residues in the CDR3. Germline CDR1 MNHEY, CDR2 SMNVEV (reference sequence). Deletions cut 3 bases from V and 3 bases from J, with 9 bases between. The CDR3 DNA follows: TGTGCCAGCAGTTTCACAGGGAGCTACGAGCAGTACTTC. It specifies CASSFTGSYEQYF.

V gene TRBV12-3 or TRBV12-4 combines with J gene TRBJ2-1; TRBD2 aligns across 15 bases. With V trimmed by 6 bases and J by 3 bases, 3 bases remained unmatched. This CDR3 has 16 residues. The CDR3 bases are TGTGCCAGCAGGGGGACTAGCGGGAGGTACTACAATGAGCAGTTCTTC. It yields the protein CASRGTSGRYYNEQFF.

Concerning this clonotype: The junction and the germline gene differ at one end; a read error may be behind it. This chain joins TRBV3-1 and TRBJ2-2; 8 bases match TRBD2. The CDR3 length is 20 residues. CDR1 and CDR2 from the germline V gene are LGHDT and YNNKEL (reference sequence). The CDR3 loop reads CASSPALDPVAGSNTGELFF. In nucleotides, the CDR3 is TGTGCCAGCAGCCCCGCTTTAGATCCGGTAGCGGGATCGAATACCGGGGAGCTGTTTTTT.

The CDR3 is CASSPGAADYEQYF. The CDR3, as DNA: TGTGCCAGCAGCCCAGGGGCTGCGGACTACGAGCAGTACTTC. The chain carries TRBV13 and TRBJ2-7; D perhaps matches TRBD1 (6 bases). Germline V gene lookup returns CDR1 PRHDT and CDR2 FYEKMQ (reference sequence). The CDR3 is made up of 14 amino acids. Trimming removed 5 bases at V and 3 bases at J, with 14 bases between.

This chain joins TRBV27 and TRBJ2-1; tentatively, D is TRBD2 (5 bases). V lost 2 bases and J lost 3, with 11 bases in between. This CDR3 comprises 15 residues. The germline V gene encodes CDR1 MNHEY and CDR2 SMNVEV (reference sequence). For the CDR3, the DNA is TGTGCCAGCAGTTTACCTCGGACTGGCTACAATGAGCAGTTCTTC. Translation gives CASSLPRTGYNEQFF.

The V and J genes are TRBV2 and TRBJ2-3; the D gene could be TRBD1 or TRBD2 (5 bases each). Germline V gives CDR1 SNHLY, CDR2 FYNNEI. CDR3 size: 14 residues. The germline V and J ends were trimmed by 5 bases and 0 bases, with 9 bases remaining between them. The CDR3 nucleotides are TGTGCCAGCAGTCGGGACGGCAGCACAGATACGCAGTATTTT. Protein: CASSRDGSTDTQYF.

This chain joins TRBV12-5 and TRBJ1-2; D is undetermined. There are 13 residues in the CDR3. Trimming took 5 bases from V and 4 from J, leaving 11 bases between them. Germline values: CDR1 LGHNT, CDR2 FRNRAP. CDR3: CASGPVVPYGYTF. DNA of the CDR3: TGTGCTAGTGGTCCGGTTGTCCCCTATGGCTACACCTTC.

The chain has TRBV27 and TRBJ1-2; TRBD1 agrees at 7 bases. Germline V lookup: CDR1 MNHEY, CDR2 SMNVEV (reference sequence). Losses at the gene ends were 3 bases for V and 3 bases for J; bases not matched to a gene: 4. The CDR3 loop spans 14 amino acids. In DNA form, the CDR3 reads TGTGCCAGCAGTTTGGGAGGGGGCGACTATGGCTACACCTTC. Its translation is CASSLGGGDYGYTF.

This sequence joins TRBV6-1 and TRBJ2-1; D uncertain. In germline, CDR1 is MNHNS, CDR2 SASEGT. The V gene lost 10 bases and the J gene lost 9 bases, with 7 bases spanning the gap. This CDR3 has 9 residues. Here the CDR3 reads CATLTEQFF. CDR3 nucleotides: TGTGCCACCCTCACTGAGCAGTTCTTC.

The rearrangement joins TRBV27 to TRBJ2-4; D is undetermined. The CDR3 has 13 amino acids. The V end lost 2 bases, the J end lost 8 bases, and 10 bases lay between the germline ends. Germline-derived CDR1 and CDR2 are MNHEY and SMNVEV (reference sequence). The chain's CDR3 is CASSLDGGYIQYF. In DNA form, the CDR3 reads TGTGCCAGCAGTTTAGATGGTGGGTACATTCAGTACTTC.

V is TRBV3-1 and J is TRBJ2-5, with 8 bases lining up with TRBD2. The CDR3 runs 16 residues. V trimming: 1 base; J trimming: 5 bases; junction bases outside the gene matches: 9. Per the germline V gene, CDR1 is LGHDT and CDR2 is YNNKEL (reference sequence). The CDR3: CASSQGSGRGAETQYF. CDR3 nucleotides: TGTGCCAGCAGCCAAGGGAGCGGGAGAGGGGCGGAGACCCAGTACTTC.

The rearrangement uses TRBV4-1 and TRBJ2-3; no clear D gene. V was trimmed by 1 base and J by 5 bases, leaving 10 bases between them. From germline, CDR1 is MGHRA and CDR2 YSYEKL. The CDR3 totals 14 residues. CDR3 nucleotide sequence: TGCGCCAGCAGCCAAGGTAGTATACTAGATACGCAGTATTTT. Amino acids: CASSQGSILDTQYF.

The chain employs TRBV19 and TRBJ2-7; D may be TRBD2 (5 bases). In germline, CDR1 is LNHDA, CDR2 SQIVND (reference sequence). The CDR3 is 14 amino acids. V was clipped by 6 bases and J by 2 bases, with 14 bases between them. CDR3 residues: CASSGDWEPYEQYF. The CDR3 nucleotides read TGTGCCAGTAGCGGAGACTGGGAGCCCTACGAGCAGTACTTC.